Presented here are 9 T cell receptor beta chains from one specimen sequenced in a study of shared clonotypes between healthy human individuals. The data were produced by immunoSEQ multiplex PCR, yet TCRdb's version contains in-frame clones alone and is incomplete. The table includes around 990,000 clones, roughly 77% detected once. Sequencing was performed on memory CD4+ T cells from PBMCs. Indicated subset: CD45RA-negative fraction. Every receptor here comes from a man between 18 and 35 years old in good health. Some clones in this sample may be carry-over from other donors' samples.

The chain uses TRBV4-1 and TRBJ2-3; TRBD2 matches 10 bases. After removal of 6 bases from V and 2 bases from J, the junction contained 5 bases not matched to a gene. Germline-derived CDR1 and CDR2 are MGHRA and YSYEKL. The CDR3 is 15 residues long. The CDR3 spells CASRLTSGFTDTQYF. In nucleotides, the CDR3 is TGCGCCAGCAGGCTGACTAGCGGGTTCACAGATACGCAGTATTTT.

The gene calls are TRBV7-6 and TRBJ2-1, with 11 bases matching TRBD2. This CDR3 is built from 15 residues. Germline V CDR1 and CDR2: SGHVS, FNYEAQ. V trimming: 1 base; J trimming: 6 bases; junction bases outside the gene matches: 2. CDR3 sequence (DNA): TGTGCCAGCAGCTTAGGGCTAGCGGGGGGCAATGAGCAGTTCTTC. It yields the protein CASSLGLAGGNEQFF.

This chain joins TRBV19 and TRBJ2-5; no reliable D call. The CDR3 runs 17 residues. Germline V gene data show CDR1 as LNHDA and CDR2 as SQIVND (reference sequence). Trimming stripped 6 bases from V and 3 bases from J, with 23 bases between. The CDR3 nucleotides read TGTGCCAGTAGCCTAAGGACGGGCGTGGGTGCGGAAGAGACCCAGTACTTC. It yields the protein CASSLRTGVGAEETQYF.

CDR3 sequence reads: CASSQGIEKLFF. The CDR3 DNA reads TGTGCCAGCAGTCAGGGGATTGAAAAACTGTTTTTT. The chain couples TRBV28 to TRBJ1-4; D is perhaps TRBD1 (6 bases). This CDR3 has 12 residues. Germline CDR1 is MDHEN and CDR2 is SYDVKM. Trimming took off 5 bases at V and 7 bases at J, with 8 bases between the two ends.

The table lists this clone with a few counts. Given a far larger clone just one base away, this is likely a sequencing read error. The same CDR3 can be traced to other DNA sequences in this sample. V gene TRBV5-1 combines with J gene TRBJ2-2; no clear D gene. This CDR3 comprises 14 residues. Trimming took off 0 bases at V and 1 base at J, with 4 bases between the two ends. Germline values: CDR1 SGHRS, CDR2 YFSETQ. The CDR3 is CASSLGGNTGELFF. CDR3 coding DNA: TGCGCCAGCAGCTTGGGGGGGAACACCGGGGAGCTGTTTTTT.

This chain joins TRBV18 and TRBJ1-2; 9 bases map to TRBD1. The germline V gene has CDR1 KGHSH and CDR2 LQKENI. The trim removed 6 bases at V and 5 bases at J, leaving 4 bases unmatched. The CDR3 consists of 13 residues. CDR3 sequence (DNA): TGTGCCAGCTCTGAGGGACAGGGTTATGGCTACACCTTC. Translation: CASSEGQGYGYTF.

Only one count was recorded for this clone. This chain links TRBV5-4 with TRBJ2-2; D is perhaps TRBD1 (7 bases). The CDR3 length is 17 residues. Germline-derived CDR1 and CDR2 are SGHNT and YYREEE (reference sequence). V lost 4 bases to trimming and J lost 0 bases, with 16 bases between them. In nucleotides, the CDR3 is TGTGCCAGCAGCCCAGGGGGGCTGCACGCGAACACCGGGGAGCTGTTTTTT. Its translation: CASSPGGLHANTGELFF. Complete variable domain (other parts from reference TRBV5-4 and TRBJ2-2): ETGVTQSPTHLIKTRGQQVTLRCSSQSGHNTVSWYQQALGQGPQFIFQYYREEENGRGNFPPRFSGLQFPNYSSELNVNALELDDSALYLCASSPGGLHANTGELFFGEGSRLTVL.

This clone was seen at least ten times. The chain recombines TRBV10-3 with TRBJ1-1; D not certain. Per the germline V gene, CDR1 is ENHRY and CDR2 is SYGVKD. Trimming left V 2 bases short and J 1 base short, with 8 bases between. This CDR3 contains 14 residues. The CDR3 region is CAISEGRKNTEAFF. The CDR3, as DNA: TGTGCCATCAGTGAGGGCAGAAAGAACACTGAAGCTTTCTTT.

The gene calls are TRBV5-6 and TRBJ1-6; D gene uncertain. V shed 4 bases and J shed 5 bases, with 13 bases lying between them. From germline, CDR1 is SGHDT and CDR2 YYEEEE. This CDR3 is built from 15 residues. In DNA form, the CDR3 reads TGTGCCAGCAGCCTACTGACTGGGGATAATTCACCCCTCCACTTT. Its translation: CASSLLTGDNSPLHF.